The subject of this entry is one TCR beta chain. Its antigen is still unknown. No base quality information exists; no much larger clone differs at one position. In the paper's terms, the time point label means: newly diagnosed GD, antithyroid drugs for less than 3 months. RNA was extracted from PBMCs in TRIzol for both TCR sequencing and RNA sequencing. Graves' disease was diagnosed according to American Thyroid Association guidelines. Patients were recruited from an endocrinology department in Xi'an, China. Each patient gave 9 to 10 milliliters of peripheral blood, collected in an EDTA anticoagulant tube. Ficoll Paque Plus density gradient separation was used to isolate PBMCs, and no additional T cell sorting was done. An Agilent 2100 Bioanalyzer and agarose gel were used to check RNA quality, while a NanoDrop 2000 measured RNA concentration. This entry comes from a study of regulatory T cells in long-lasting Graves disease (dated by TCRdb to the early 2020s). The study in broad terms: Newly diagnosed Graves' disease patients had taken antithyroid drugs for less than 3 months. Patients with persistent Graves' disease were compared with patients with newly diagnosed Graves' disease using TCR sequencing and RNA sequencing of peripheral blood. The study took place in China and was registered as a clinical trial. A total of about 35 samples underwent TCR sequencing, from around 13 patients with persistent Graves' disease and 20 patients with newly diagnosed Graves' disease. Findings and caveats that apply to the study as a whole: Peripheral blood alone was examined, since thyroid tissue, which constituted the primary lesion, could not be accessed. Patients with persistent disease shared more public clonotypes (about 3,000) than newly diagnosed patients did (approximately 970). Sequencing and analysis were limited to the TCR beta chain. Preferential use of TRBV28, TRBJ1-2 and TRBJ2-5 was observed in persistent disease, whereas TRBV20-1 and TRBJ2-1 were favored in newly diagnosed disease. Persistent Graves' disease patients showed lower TCR Shannon entropy and fewer highly expanded clones than newly diagnosed patients, suggesting clonal expansion. The authors noted that the small sample size was a limitation that may lower accuracy.

Spanning cysteine to phenylalanine, the CDR3 consists of 14 amino acids. CDR3 DNA is the only sequence kept; it has 42 bases, read in frame from the first base. CDR1 MNHEY and CDR2 SVGEGT were looked up in the germline V gene. V is cut by 5 bases and J by 4 bases, and the space between the germline ends is 14 bases. Library preparation was by multiplex PCR. Sequencing instrument: Illumina HiSeq 4000. TCR beta libraries were built with iRepertoire HTBI primers and Arm-PCR amplification of CDR3 regions. Before sequencing, the PCR products went through gel purification. Per the source publication's procedure: A total of roughly 58 TRBV and some 15 TRBJ segments were identified across samples and were used for gene usage analysis of CDR3 amino acid clonotypes. COPE and FqMerger were used to merge filtered high-quality paired reads into contigs. BLAST was used to align contigs to the IMGT TRBV, TRBD and TRBJ reference genes, and CDR3 was defined following IMGT. Any clonotype with a frequency above 0.1% was classified as a highly expanded clone. Shannon entropy served as the measure of repertoire diversity, while the Gini coefficient captured V-J evenness. A clonotype found in more than one individual was treated as public. TCRdb took the public reads, trimmed them with fastp at Q25, ran MiXCR for clone calling and kept in-frame beta chains. Entries that share a CDR3 protein sequence are merged under the most common genes and DNA. The V and J calls were not made by the authors but by TCRdb's processing. In all, the sample holds roughly 560,000 distinct CDR3 sequences, and around 16% of those were seen once. In total, the top ten clones hold 20% to 25% of the sample.

The same data also contributed to another study, on T cells in Graves' hyperthyroidism and ophthalmopathy. From that second study: Stable Graves' hyperthyroidism was defined as the absence of progression to ophthalmopathy over 18 months of follow-up. Hyperthyroidism patients were newly diagnosed, with disease duration under 2 months, and aged 18 to 65 years. The study excluded patients with uncontrolled infections, other autoimmune diseases, pregnancy or lactation. Diagnoses relied on clinical symptoms, serum thyroxine and TRAb, thyroid ultrasound and orbital computed tomography. The TCR CDR3 was subjected to a first round of RT-PCR using the HTBI primer set and the Qiagen OneStep RT-PCR kit. Most expanded thyroid clonotypes (frequency above 0.001) were also found in blood, which suggests that blood repertoires may mirror thyroid immune responses. In cross-validation, a model built on a 13 V-J signature told ophthalmopathy apart from stable hyperthyroidism with approximately 90% sensitivity and roughly 81% specificity, and in testing the same model reached 80%/75%. In validation, the model predicted progression to ophthalmopathy a median of 6.5 months before onset, with over 55% sensitivity and 72.22% specificity. To identify distinguishing TCR V-J signatures, a discovery cohort of roughly 100 patients was used, comprising some 45 with Graves' ophthalmopathy and about 59 with stable Graves' hyperthyroidism. Whether ophthalmopathy could be predicted prospectively was tested in an independent validation cohort made up of roughly 19 hyperthyroidism patients plus 17 patients who later progressed to ophthalmopathy. The 90 to 100 discovery patients were randomly divided into training and test sets at a 7:3 ratio. In over five Graves' hyperthyroidism patients, the study also compared T-cell repertoires from thyroid tissue with T-cell repertoires from blood. After blood sampling, hyperthyroidism patients were treated with methimazole at a starting dose of 30 mg daily, and ophthalmopathy patients were treated with high-dose intravenous methylprednisolone. A second multiplex PCR round built the libraries, followed by size selection and purification. Paired-end sequencing of the libraries was performed with 100 bp reads on an Illumina HiSeq2000. SOAPnuke was used to process the raw data, throwing out any read that contained adapters or uncalled bases, had a mean Phred below 15, or lacked an exact constant-primer or identifier match. COPE v1.2.5 was used to merge the high-quality paired reads, and each unique nucleotide sequence was defined as a clonotype. Clonotypes were aligned to IMGT TRBV, TRBD and TRBJ reference segments using MiTCR v1.1. Analysis was restricted to V-J combinations with a frequency above 0.0001, which covered 99.2% of repertoires. The TCS score was defined as the ratio of F50 (clonal expansion) to E x V (chaos), calculated using BLOSUM62-based TCRdist between CDR3 peptides within each V-J. Welch's t-statistics and random forest reduced approximately 520 V-J features to around 14, which were used in a naive Bayes classifier (R e1071). No statistical method was used to fix the sample size in advance, and group allocation was not hidden from the investigators. The paper reports TCR Vbeta CDR3 sequencing of roughly 140 peripheral blood samples: 40 to 45 ophthalmopathy, fewer than 85 hyperthyroidism and 17 progressor patients.

This receptor chain uses TRBV6-2 or TRBV6-3 and TRBJ1-1; the D gene is perhaps TRBD1, from 5 matching bases. This sequence was found in a woman in her forties or fifties with Graves disease. Donor details come from another sample of the same person, matched by shared clones. The starting material was peripheral blood mononuclear cells (PBMCs), obtained at new diagnosis, from a patient treated with antithyroid drugs. The nucleotide sequence reads TGTGCCAGCAGTGAAGCCTCAGGGATCACTGAAGCTTTCTTT. It encodes CASSEASGITEAFF.